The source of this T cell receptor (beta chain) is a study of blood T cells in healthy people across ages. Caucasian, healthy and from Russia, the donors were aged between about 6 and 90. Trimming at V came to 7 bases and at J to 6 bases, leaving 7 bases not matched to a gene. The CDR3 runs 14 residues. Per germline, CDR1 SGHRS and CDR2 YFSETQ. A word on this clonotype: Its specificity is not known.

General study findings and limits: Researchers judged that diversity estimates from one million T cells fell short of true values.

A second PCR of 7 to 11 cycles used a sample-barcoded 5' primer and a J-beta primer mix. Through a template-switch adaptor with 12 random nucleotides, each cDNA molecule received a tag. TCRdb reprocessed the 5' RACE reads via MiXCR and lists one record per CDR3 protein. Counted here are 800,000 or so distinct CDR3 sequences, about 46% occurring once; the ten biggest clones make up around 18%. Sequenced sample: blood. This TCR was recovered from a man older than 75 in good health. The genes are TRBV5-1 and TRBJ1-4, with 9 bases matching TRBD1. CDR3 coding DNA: TGCGCCAGCCTGCACAGGGGGCGCGATGAAAAACTGTTTTTT. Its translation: CASLHRGRDEKLFF.